The 15 T cell receptor beta chains below all came from one sample that was sequenced in a study of T cells in Graves' hyperthyroidism and ophthalmopathy. Template material for amplifying TCR beta CDR3 regions consisted of RNA transcripts. TCR CDR3 underwent first-round RT-PCR with the HTBI primer set. TCRdb independently ran MiXCR on the multiplex PCR reads; one entry per CDR3 protein. The table includes a few hundred thousand distinct CDR3 sequences, under 15% detected once. Sequences were obtained from blood. These receptors all come from a woman aged 18-35 years with Graves' hyperthyroidism.

Many counts were recorded for this clonotype. This chain links TRBV24-1 with TRBJ2-3; tentative D call: TRBD2 (7 bases). The CDR3 loop spans 17 amino acids. Germline CDR1 is KGHDR and CDR2 is SFDVKD. Trimming took off 4 bases at V and 2 bases at J, with 18 bases between the two ends. This chain's CDR3 is CATSDPAGHRHTDTQYF. As DNA, the CDR3 is TGTGCCACCAGTGACCCAGCGGGACATAGACACACAGATACGCAGTATTTT.

The rearrangement links TRBV6-5 to TRBJ1-2, with D possibly being TRBD1 (5 bases). This CDR3 contains 12 residues. Trimming stripped 4 bases from V and 8 bases from J, with 11 bases between. Germline loops: CDR1 MNHEY, CDR2 SVGAGI. CDR3 in DNA: TGTGCCAGCAGTTCCCCCAGGGACGGCTACACCTTC. Translating it yields CASSSPRDGYTF.

This clonotype was seen just once. A much bigger clone sits one base away, suggesting this may be a read error. The CDR3 loop is CAWSPGNGQYF. CDR3 bases: TGTGCCTGGAGTCCGGGTAACGGGCAGTACTTC. The chain uses TRBV30 and TRBJ2-7; no definite D call. Germline loops: CDR1 GTSNPN, CDR2 SVGIG (reference sequence). Trimming cost V 2 bases and J 9 bases, with 11 bases left between them. The CDR3 extends over 11 amino acids.

The gene calls are TRBV24-1 and TRBJ2-1; 9 bases line up with TRBD1. V lost 3 bases, J lost 6 bases, and 11 bases stayed unmatched. The length of the CDR3 is 17 residues. The germline gives CDR1 KGHDR, CDR2 SFDVKD. This CDR3 reads CATSDPGWDRVGNEQFF. In nucleotides, the CDR3 is TGTGCCACCAGTGATCCAGGCTGGGACAGGGTGGGCAATGAGCAGTTCTTC.

This clonotype was seen at least ten times. The chain links TRBV9 to TRBJ2-5; 13 positions agree with TRBD2. The CDR3 loop spans 15 amino acids. V shed 4 bases, J shed 5 bases, and the junction held 5 bases outside the gene matches. CDR1 and CDR2 from the germline V gene are SGDLS and YYNGEE. This CDR3 is CASSSLAGGWETQYF. The CDR3 region has the DNA TGTGCCAGCAGCTCACTAGCGGGAGGGTGGGAGACCCAGTACTTC.

This clonotype has ten or more counts. V usage is TRBV29-1 and J usage is TRBJ1-1; no firm D call. V was pared by 7 bases and J by 5 bases, with 11 bases between. CDR3 length: 11 amino acids. Per germline, CDR1 SQVTM and CDR2 ANQGSEA. CDR3 region: CSGNLGTEAFF. The DNA for the CDR3 is TGCAGCGGGAACCTTGGGACTGAAGCTTTCTTT.

This clonotype was recorded many times. The chain couples TRBV2 to TRBJ2-1; 8 bases align to TRBD1. This CDR3 region has 13 residues. Germline-derived CDR1 and CDR2 are SNHLY and FYNNEI. V lost 0 bases, J lost 8 bases, and 0 bases stayed unmatched. CDR3 in amino acids: CASSEADRDEQFF. Here the CDR3 DNA reads TGTGCCAGCAGTGAAGCGGACAGGGATGAGCAGTTCTTC. Looking up the rest from reference TRBV2 and TRBJ2-1 gives the full variable domain: EPEVTQTPSHQVTQMGQEVILRCVPISNHLYFYWYRQILGQKVEFLVSFYNNEISEKSEIFDDQFSVERPDGSNFTLKIRSTKLEDSAMYFCASSEADRDEQFFGPGTRLTVL.

This clonotype has ten or more counts. This chain uses TRBV27 with TRBJ2-6; tentatively, D is TRBD1 or TRBD2 (5 bases each). Trimming stripped 7 bases from V and 1 base from J, with 11 bases between. The CDR3 covers 15 residues. Germline V gene lookup returns CDR1 MNHEY and CDR2 SMNVEV (reference sequence). CDR3 sequence: CASMGVYSGANVLTF. CDR3 nucleotide sequence: TGTGCCAGCATGGGGGTTTATTCTGGGGCCAACGTCCTGACTTTC. The whole variable domain, filled in from reference TRBV27 and TRBJ2-6, reads EAQVTQNPRYLITVTGKKLTVTCSQNMNHEYMSWYRQDPGLGLRQIYYSMNVEVTDKGDVPEGYKVSRKEKRNFPLILESPSPNQTSLYFCASMGVYSGANVLTFGAGSRLTVL.

This clonotype has a handful of counts. The rearrangement links TRBV20-1 to TRBJ2-1; TRBD2 matches at 9 bases. The CDR3 totals 18 residues. V shed 6 bases, J shed 3 bases, and the junction held 18 bases outside the gene matches. Germline CDR1 reads DFQATT; CDR2 reads SNEGSKA (reference sequence). Here the CDR3 reads CSAPLLSGRPKDYNEQFF. CDR3 bases: TGCAGTGCGCCGTTATTGAGCGGGAGGCCCAAAGACTACAATGAGCAGTTCTTC.

At least ten counts were recorded for this clonotype. The rearrangement links TRBV10-3 to TRBJ1-4; the match to TRBD1 covers 9 bases. The CDR3 length is 14 residues. Germline V gene lookup returns CDR1 ENHRY and CDR2 SYGVKD. J lost 9 bases, V lost 3 bases, and 5 bases had no gene match. The CDR3 DNA is TGTGCCATCAGTGACCCCGGGACAGGGCAAAAACTGTTTTTT. This codes for CAISDPGTGQKLFF.

The V gene is TRBV12-3 or TRBV12-4, the J gene TRBJ2-3, with 10 bases that match TRBD2. The CDR3 is made up of 18 amino acids. Unmatched junction bases numbered 10, after V lost 4 bases and J lost 0 bases. Written as DNA, the CDR3 is TGTGCCAGCAGTTCCCTACAGCGGGAGGGTGCTAGCACAGATACGCAGTATTTT. Its translation is CASSSLQREGASTDTQYF.

This clonotype was seen at least ten times. The V call is TRBV20-1, the J call TRBJ1-2; D is unresolved. CDR1 and CDR2 (germline): DFQATT, SNEGSKA (reference sequence). There are 11 residues in the CDR3. Between the trimmed V and J ends, which lost 3 bases and 4 bases, there was a span of 6 bases. Here the CDR3 DNA reads TGCAGTGCTAGGAGGACCTATGGCTACACCTTC. Translation: CSARRTYGYTF.

In this sample, this clonotype turned up many times. J is TRBJ1-5 and V is TRBV7-9; the D gene is possibly TRBD1 (5 bases). The CDR3 is 14 residues long. Germline V lookup: CDR1 SEHNR, CDR2 FQNEAQ (reference sequence). Trimming took 5 bases from V and 5 from J, leaving 13 bases between them. DNA for the CDR3: TGTGCCAGCAGCCAAGGGGAGGGCTATCAGCCCCAGCATTTT. The encoded protein is CASSQGEGYQPQHF. The variable domain in full, with the rest retrieved from reference TRBV7-9 and TRBJ1-5, is DTGVSQNPRHKITKRGQNVTFRCDPISEHNRLYWYRQTLGQGPEFLTYFQNEAQLEKSRLLSDRFSAERPKGSFSTLEIQRTEQGDSAMYLCASSQGEGYQPQHFGDGTRLSIL.

At least ten counts were recorded for this clonotype. The V call is TRBV12-3 or TRBV12-4, the J call TRBJ1-2, with no clear D. V shed 2 bases and J shed 0 bases, with 10 bases lying between them. The CDR3 sequence is 15 residues long. CDR3 bases: TGTGCCAGCAGTTTATTGACGGTTGCTAACTATGGCTACACCTTC. Amino acids: CASSLLTVANYGYTF.

As regards this clonotype: Compared with germline, one end of the junction differs, possibly owing to a read error. This sequence joins TRBV7-8 and TRBJ1-4, with D possibly being TRBD1 (6 bases). The germline gives CDR1 SGHVS, CDR2 FQNEAQ. This CDR3 spans 13 amino acids. The CDR3: CASPAGDTERLFF. The CDR3 nucleotides are TGTGCCAGCCCCGCGGGGGACACAGAAAGACTGTTTTTT.